Presented here are 14 T cell receptor beta chains from one specimen sequenced in a study of cytomegalovirus exposure and HLA in healthy donors (dated by TCRdb to about 2017). The library was prepared using the immunoSEQ multiplex PCR assay. TCRdb retrieved this table from immuneACCESS and kept in-frame rearrangements only. Not all clones are present; in checked studies, unresolved V genes account for under half, and no reason is known for the remainder. In all, the sample holds 220,000 or so clones, and around four fifths of those were seen once. Of the sample, over 11% is held by the ten largest clones. The sequenced sample was PBMCs. Source of these receptors: a woman aged 25 to 45 in good health and CMV-seropositive.

The chain couples TRBV10-3 to TRBJ2-7; D not resolved. The CDR3 is made up of 12 amino acids. The germline gives CDR1 ENHRY, CDR2 SYGVKD. With 0 bases removed from V and 4 bases from J, the gap between germline ends came to 4 bases. The CDR3 nucleotides are TGTGCCATCAGTGAGTCAGCATACGAGCAGTACTTC. It translates to CAISESAYEQYF.

The chain employs TRBV19 and TRBJ1-1; D gene unclear. CDR1 and CDR2 from the germline V gene are LNHDA and SQIVND (reference sequence). The CDR3 is made up of 14 amino acids. Trimming removed 5 bases from V and 2 bases from J, with 12 bases in between. CDR3 in DNA: TGTGCCAGTAGTTCGGGCAGGTCCAACACTGAAGCTTTCTTT. Translation gives CASSSGRSNTEAFF.

The chain combines TRBV14 with TRBJ2-1, with unresolved D. Per germline, CDR1 SGHDN and CDR2 FVKESK. Trimming left V 2 bases short and J 8 bases short, with 22 bases between. This CDR3 spans 17 amino acids. CDR3 bases: TGTGCCAGCAGCCAAAGTTTCATACGGACCCTATGGGATGAGCAGTTCTTC. It is translated as CASSQSFIRTLWDEQFF.

This sequence joins TRBV28 and TRBJ2-1; D ambiguous. V lost 7 bases and J lost 8, with 12 bases in between. This CDR3 is 12 amino acids long. Per germline, CDR1 MDHEN and CDR2 SYDVKM. CDR3 in DNA: TGTGCCAGCACATCCAGCTTCCATGAGCAGTTCTTC. It yields the protein CASTSSFHEQFF.

V is TRBV9 and J is TRBJ1-4; no definite D call. CDR3 length: 13 amino acids. From germline, CDR1 is SGDLS and CDR2 YYNGEE. The V end was cut by 4 bases, the J end by 6 bases, with 10 bases between. CDR3 bases: TGTGCCAGCAGCACGTATGTGGATGAAAAACTGTTTTTT. Amino acids: CASSTYVDEKLFF.

The genes are TRBV10-3 and TRBJ2-6; D uncertain. The CDR3 sequence is 16 residues long. Germline lookup yields CDR1 ENHRY and CDR2 SYGVKD. Trimming removed 2 bases from V and 2 bases from J, with 10 bases in between. Here the CDR3 reads CAISEGRLAGANVLTF. The CDR3 DNA is TGTGCCATCAGTGAGGGCAGGCTCGCTGGGGCCAACGTCCTGACTTTC.

V is TRBV4-3 and J is TRBJ2-1, with 14 nucleotides matching TRBD2. Germline V gene lookup returns CDR1 LGHNA and CDR2 YSLEER. This CDR3 spans 17 amino acids. The V gene end was trimmed by 3 bases and the J gene end by 9 bases; junction bases not matched to a gene: 10. The CDR3 DNA follows: TGCGCCAGCAGCCACCCTGGGACTAGCGGGAGTAAGGGTGAGCAGTTCTTC. This sequence encodes CASSHPGTSGSKGEQFF.

The rearrangement uses TRBV7-6 and TRBJ1-1, with a possible D match to TRBD1 (5 bases). This CDR3 comprises 16 residues. Germline loops: CDR1 SGHVS, CDR2 FNYEAQ. Trimming removed 1 base at V and 4 bases at J, with 16 bases between. The CDR3 is CASSLGQGGIGTEAFF. CDR3 coding DNA: TGTGCCAGCAGCTTAGGCCAGGGTGGCATCGGCACTGAAGCTTTCTTT.

CDR3 bases: TGTGCCAGCTCACCAATGACGGACCCCTACGAGCAGTACTTC. This encodes CASSPMTDPYEQYF. The rearrangement links TRBV18 to TRBJ2-7; no definite D call. Germline assignment: CDR1 KGHSH and CDR2 LQKENI. The V and J ends lost 2 bases and 2 bases respectively, with 10 bases between them. The CDR3 loop spans 14 amino acids.

This chain uses TRBV18 with TRBJ1-5, with D tentatively TRBD1 (5 bases). The ends were cut back, 2 bases at V and 0 bases at J, with 20 bases in the middle. This CDR3 comprises 19 residues. Germline V gives CDR1 KGHSH, CDR2 LQKENI. CDR3: CASSPFPPGSFFSNQPQHF. The CDR3 nucleotides read TGTGCCAGCTCACCATTCCCGCCAGGGTCCTTCTTTAGCAATCAGCCCCAGCATTTT.

Turning to this clone: Other DNA variants within this sample encode the same CDR3. The chain carries TRBV5-1 and TRBJ2-7; D is unclear. Germline V lookup: CDR1 SGHRS, CDR2 YFSETQ. V was trimmed by 2 bases and J by 4 bases, leaving 7 bases between them. There are 12 residues in the CDR3. In DNA, the CDR3 is TGCGCCAGCAGCTTAAGAGGATACGAGCAGTACTTC. It codes for CASSLRGYEQYF.

The chain carries TRBV6-1 and TRBJ2-3; unclear D gene. Germline V lookup: CDR1 MNHNS, CDR2 SASEGT. V was cut by 6 bases and J by 5 bases, with 3 bases left in between. The CDR3 loop spans 10 amino acids. CDR3 sequence (DNA): TGTGCCAGCAGAGGAGATACGCAGTATTTT. It encodes CASRGDTQYF.

The chain joins TRBV2 to TRBJ2-1; D gene unclear. Germline V gene lookup returns CDR1 SNHLY and CDR2 FYNNEI. This CDR3 has 15 residues. The germline V and J ends were trimmed by 8 bases and 1 base, with 15 bases remaining between them. In DNA, the CDR3 is TGTGCCAGCTGCCGCGATAGTGCTTCCTACAATGAGCAGTTCTTC. The encoded protein is CASCRDSASYNEQFF.

The chain joins TRBV28 to TRBJ2-2, with 10 bases lining up with TRBD2. The CDR3 totals 19 residues. J lost 6 bases, V lost 6 bases, and 19 bases had no gene match. Germline V gives CDR1 MDHEN, CDR2 SYDVKM. The CDR3 nucleotides read TGTGCCAGCAGACTACACTCACTTAAGCGGGAGGGCCGTGCCGGGGAGCTGTTTTTT. Translating gives CASRLHSLKREGRAGELFF.